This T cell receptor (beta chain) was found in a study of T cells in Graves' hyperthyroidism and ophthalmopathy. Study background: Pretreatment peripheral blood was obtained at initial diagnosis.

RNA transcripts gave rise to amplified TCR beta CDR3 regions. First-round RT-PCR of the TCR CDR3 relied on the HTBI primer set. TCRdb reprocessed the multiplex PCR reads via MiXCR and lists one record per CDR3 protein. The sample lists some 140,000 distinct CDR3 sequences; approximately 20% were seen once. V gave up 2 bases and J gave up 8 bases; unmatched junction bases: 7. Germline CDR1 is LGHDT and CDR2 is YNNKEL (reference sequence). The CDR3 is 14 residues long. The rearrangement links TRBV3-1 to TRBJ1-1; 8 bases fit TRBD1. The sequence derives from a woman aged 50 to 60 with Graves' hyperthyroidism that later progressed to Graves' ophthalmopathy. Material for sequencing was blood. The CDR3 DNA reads TGTGCCAGCAGCCAACCTACAGGGGGGAGGGAAGCTTTCTTT. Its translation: CASSQPTGGREAFF.